Listed here are 8 T cell receptor beta chains from one sample, sequenced in a study of neurological immune-mediated disorders. Each CDR3 protein gets one entry after TCRdb re-called the 5' RACE reads with MiXCR. The sample includes about 66,000 distinct CDR3 sequences, nearly 3.5% seen only once; the top ten take around 3.8%. Sequenced material: PBMCs. Receptors originate from a man in his forties or fifties with multiple sclerosis.

There are many counts of this clonotype. This chain links TRBV3-1 with TRBJ2-3; 7 bases fit TRBD2. V dropped 3 bases and J dropped 4; count of bases not matched to a gene: 4. Germline values: CDR1 LGHDT, CDR2 YNNKEL (reference sequence). CDR3 length: 14 residues. CDR3: CASSHLRGADTQYF. The CDR3 DNA is TGTGCCAGCAGCCACCTCCGGGGGGCAGATACGCAGTATTTT.

The sample holds many counts of this clonotype. The rearrangement uses TRBV12-3 or TRBV12-4 and TRBJ2-7; a weak D match, TRBD1 (6 bases). The CDR3 spans 13 residues. Trimming pared 5 bases from V and 6 bases from J, leaving 14 bases between. CDR3 nucleotides: TGTGCCAGCAGTGGGGGACGAGGGGGCGAGCAGTACTTC. Its translation is CASSGGRGGEQYF.

This clonotype was observed at least ten times. This chain joins TRBV5-1 and TRBJ2-3, with 10 bases identical to TRBD1. Losses at the gene ends were 7 bases for V and 3 bases for J; bases not matched to a gene: 2. The CDR3 has 13 residues. Germline-derived CDR1 and CDR2 are SGHRS and YFSETQ. CDR3 region: CASGDRGTDTQYF. CDR3 DNA: TGCGCCAGCGGGGACAGGGGAACAGATACGCAGTATTTT.

This clonotype was counted ten times or more. The rearrangement links TRBV4-1 to TRBJ2-5, with unresolved D. CDR1 is MGHRA and CDR2 is YSYEKL in the germline V gene. V was pared by 4 bases and J by 0 bases, with 6 bases between. This CDR3 is 13 amino acids long. CDR3 sequence reads: CASSRTDQETQYF. The CDR3 coding sequence is TGCGCCAGCAGCCGGACGGACCAAGAGACCCAGTACTTC.

This clonotype was detected ten times or more. The V and J genes are TRBV12-3 or TRBV12-4 and TRBJ1-1; TRBD1 agrees at 7 bases. The CDR3 consists of 15 residues. V lost 3 bases, J lost 4 bases, and 8 bases stayed unmatched. The CDR3 DNA reads TGTGCCAGCAGTTTCCCTTCGACAGGGAGCACTGAAGCTTTCTTT. It is translated as CASSFPSTGSTEAFF.

This clonotype was seen ten or more times. J is TRBJ2-7 and V is TRBV12-3 or TRBV12-4; TRBD1 agrees at 7 bases. This CDR3 region has 14 residues. V shed 6 bases, J shed 2 bases, and the junction held 7 bases outside the gene matches. In DNA, the CDR3 is TGTGCCAGCAGAACGGACAGGCGAACCTACGAGCAGTACTTC. Residues: CASRTDRRTYEQYF.

This clonotype has at least ten counts. This chain joins TRBV20-1 and TRBJ1-5, with D uncertain. Trimming shortened V by 0 bases and J by 3 bases, and 6 bases separated the two germline ends. CDR1 DFQATT and CDR2 SNEGSKA come from the germline V gene (reference sequence). This CDR3 is built from 13 residues. The CDR3 DNA follows: TGCAGTGCTAGAGACAGCTTCAATCAGCCCCAGCATTTT. Protein sequence: CSARDSFNQPQHF.

Many counts were recorded for this clonotype. This chain uses TRBV3-1 with TRBJ2-1; either TRBD1 or TRBD2 may supply D (6 bases each). This CDR3 is built from 15 residues. V shed 3 bases and J shed 7 bases, with 16 bases lying between them. In germline, CDR1 is LGHDT, CDR2 YNNKEL (reference sequence). The CDR3 loop reads CASSHPGAIINEQFF. Here the CDR3 DNA reads TGTGCCAGCAGCCATCCGGGGGCGATAATTAATGAGCAGTTCTTC.